This T cell receptor beta chain was obtained from a study of T cells in Graves' hyperthyroidism and ophthalmopathy. Whole-study results and caveats: Stable hyperthyroidism was told apart from ophthalmopathy by a model built on 13 V-J features.

About this clonotype itself: Its antigen remains unidentified.

Researchers amplified the TCR beta CDR3 regions from RNA transcripts. Carried out on the TCR CDR3, a first-round RT-PCR used the HTBI primer set. TCRdb fed the multiplex PCR reads into MiXCR, producing one record per CDR3 protein. This sample has under 400,000 distinct CDR3 sequences, with 21% found just once. Sequenced sample: blood. This receptor was taken from a woman between 50 and 59 years old with Graves' hyperthyroidism.

The CDR3 region is CSASRGTSGFNEQFF. The CDR3 region has the DNA TGCAGTGCTAGCCGCGGGACTAGCGGCTTCAATGAGCAGTTCTTC. The genes are TRBV20-1 and TRBJ2-1; TRBD2 matches 11 bases. With V trimmed by 3 bases and J by 6 bases, 7 bases remained unmatched. Germline CDR1 reads DFQATT; CDR2 reads SNEGSKA (reference sequence). This CDR3 is built from 15 residues.